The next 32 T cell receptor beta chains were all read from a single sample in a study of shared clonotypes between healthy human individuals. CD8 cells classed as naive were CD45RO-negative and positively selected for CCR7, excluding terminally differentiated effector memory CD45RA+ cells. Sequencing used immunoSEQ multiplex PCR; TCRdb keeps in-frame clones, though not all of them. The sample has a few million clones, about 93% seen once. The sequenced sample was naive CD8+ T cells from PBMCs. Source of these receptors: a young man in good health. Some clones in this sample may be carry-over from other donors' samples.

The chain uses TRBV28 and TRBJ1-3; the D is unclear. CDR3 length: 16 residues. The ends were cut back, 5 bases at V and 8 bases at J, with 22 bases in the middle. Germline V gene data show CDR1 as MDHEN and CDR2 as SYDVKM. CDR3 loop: CASSPPGVSSSDTIYF. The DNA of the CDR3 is TGTGCCAGCAGTCCCCCTGGGGTAAGCTCTTCAGACACCATATATTTT.

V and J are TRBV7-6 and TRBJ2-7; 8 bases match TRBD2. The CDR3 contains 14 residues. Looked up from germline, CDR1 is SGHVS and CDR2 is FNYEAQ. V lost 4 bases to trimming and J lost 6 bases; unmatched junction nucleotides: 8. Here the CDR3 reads CASSSGLDSPEQYF. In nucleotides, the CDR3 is TGTGCCAGCAGCTCGGGACTAGATTCCCCCGAGCAGTACTTC.

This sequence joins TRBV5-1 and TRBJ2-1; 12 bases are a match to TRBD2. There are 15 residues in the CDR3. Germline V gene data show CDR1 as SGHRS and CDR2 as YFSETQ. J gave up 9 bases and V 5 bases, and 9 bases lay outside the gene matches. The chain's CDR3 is CASRELAGGLFEQFF. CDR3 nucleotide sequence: TGCGCCAGCAGGGAACTAGCGGGAGGACTTTTTGAGCAGTTCTTC. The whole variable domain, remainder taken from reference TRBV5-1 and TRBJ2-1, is KAGVTQTPRYLIKTRGQQVTLSCSPISGHRSVSWYQQTPGQGLQFLFEYFSETQRNKGNFPGRFSGRQFSNSRSEMNVSTLELGDSALYLCASRELAGGLFEQFFGPGTRLTVL.

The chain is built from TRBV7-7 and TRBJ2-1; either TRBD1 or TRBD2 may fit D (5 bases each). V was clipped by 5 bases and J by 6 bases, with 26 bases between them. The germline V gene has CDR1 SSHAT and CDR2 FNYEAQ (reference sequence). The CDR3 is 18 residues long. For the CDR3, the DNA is TGTGCCAGCAGCGCAGATTCGGGCCGGGACCCACATCTCAATGAGCAGTTCTTC. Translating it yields CASSADSGRDPHLNEQFF.

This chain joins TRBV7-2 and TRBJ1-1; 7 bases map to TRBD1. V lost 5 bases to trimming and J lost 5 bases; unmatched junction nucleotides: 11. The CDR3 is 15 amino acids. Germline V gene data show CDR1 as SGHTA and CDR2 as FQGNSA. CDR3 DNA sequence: TGTGCCAGCAGCGAGTACCGGGACAGTGGAACTGAAGCTTTCTTT. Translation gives CASSEYRDSGTEAFF.

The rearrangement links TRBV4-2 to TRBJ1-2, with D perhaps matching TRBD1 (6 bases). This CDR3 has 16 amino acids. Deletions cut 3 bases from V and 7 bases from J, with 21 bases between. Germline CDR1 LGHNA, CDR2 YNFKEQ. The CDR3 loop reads CASSHPPGRGGGGYTF. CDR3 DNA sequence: TGTGCCAGCAGCCACCCCCCGGGCAGGGGAGGTGGTGGCTACACCTTC.

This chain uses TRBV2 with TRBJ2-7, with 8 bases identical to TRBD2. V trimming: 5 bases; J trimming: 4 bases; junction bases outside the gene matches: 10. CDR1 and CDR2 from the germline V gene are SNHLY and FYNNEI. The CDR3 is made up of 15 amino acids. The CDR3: CASSNLAGVGYEQYF. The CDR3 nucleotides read TGTGCCAGCAGTAATCTAGCGGGCGTAGGGTACGAGCAGTACTTC. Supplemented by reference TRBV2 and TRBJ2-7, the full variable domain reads EPEVTQTPSHQVTQMGQEVILRCVPISNHLYFYWYRQILGQKVEFLVSFYNNEISEKSEIFDDQFSVERPDGSNFTLKIRSTKLEDSAMYFCASSNLAGVGYEQYFGPGTRLTVT.

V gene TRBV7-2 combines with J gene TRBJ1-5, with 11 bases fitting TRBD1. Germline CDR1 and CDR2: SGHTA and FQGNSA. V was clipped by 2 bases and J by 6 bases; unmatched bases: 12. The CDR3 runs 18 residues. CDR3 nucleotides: TGTGCCAGCAGCTTAAAAGCTTGGGACAGGGGGTTAGGTCAGCCCCAGCATTTT. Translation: CASSLKAWDRGLGQPQHF.

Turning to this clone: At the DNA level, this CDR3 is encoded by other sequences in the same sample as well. The DNA for the CDR3 is TGCGCCAGCAGCCCCACCTCAGGGAGCTCCTACGAGCAGTACTTC. Translation gives CASSPTSGSSYEQYF. The V call is TRBV4-1, the J call TRBJ2-7; the D call may be TRBD1 or TRBD2 (5 bases each). This CDR3 is built from 15 residues. Trimming pared 4 bases from V and 0 bases from J, leaving 13 bases between. Per germline, CDR1 MGHRA and CDR2 YSYEKL.

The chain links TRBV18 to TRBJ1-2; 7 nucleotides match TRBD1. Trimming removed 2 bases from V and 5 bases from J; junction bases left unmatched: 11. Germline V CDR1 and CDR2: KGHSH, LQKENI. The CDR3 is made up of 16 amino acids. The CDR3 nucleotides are TGTGCCAGCTCACCAAATGACAGGGCTTTGATTTATGGCTACACCTTC. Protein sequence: CASSPNDRALIYGYTF.

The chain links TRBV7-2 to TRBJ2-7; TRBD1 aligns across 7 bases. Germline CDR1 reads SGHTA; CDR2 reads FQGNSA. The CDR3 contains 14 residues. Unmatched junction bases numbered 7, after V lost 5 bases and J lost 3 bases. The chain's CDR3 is CASSARDSHYEQYF. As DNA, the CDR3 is TGTGCCAGCAGCGCCCGGGACAGCCACTACGAGCAGTACTTC.

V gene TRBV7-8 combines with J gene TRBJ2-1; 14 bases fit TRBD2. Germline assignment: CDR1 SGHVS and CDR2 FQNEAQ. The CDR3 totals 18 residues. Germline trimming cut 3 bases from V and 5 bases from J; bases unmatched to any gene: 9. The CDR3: CASSFGLAGGGEHNEQFF. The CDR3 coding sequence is TGTGCCAGCAGCTTCGGACTAGCGGGAGGAGGTGAGCACAATGAGCAGTTCTTC.

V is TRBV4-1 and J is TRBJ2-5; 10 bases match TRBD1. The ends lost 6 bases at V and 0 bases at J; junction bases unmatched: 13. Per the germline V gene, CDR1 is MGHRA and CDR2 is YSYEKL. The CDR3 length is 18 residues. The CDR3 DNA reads TGCGCCAGCAGTCGGACCGGGACAGGGGCCTCGTACCAAGAGACCCAGTACTTC. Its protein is CASSRTGTGASYQETQYF.

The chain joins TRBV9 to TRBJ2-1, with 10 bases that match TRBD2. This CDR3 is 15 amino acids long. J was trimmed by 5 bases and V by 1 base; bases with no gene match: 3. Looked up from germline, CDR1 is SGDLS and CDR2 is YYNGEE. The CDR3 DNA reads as TGTGCCAGCAGCGTATTTCTAGCGGGAGACAATGAGCAGTTCTTC. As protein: CASSVFLAGDNEQFF.

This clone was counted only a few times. DNA of the CDR3: TGTGCCAGCAGCAGGACTAACACTGAAGCTTTCTTT. The encoded protein is CASSRTNTEAFF. The rearrangement uses TRBV2 and TRBJ1-1; D is uncertain. Trimming took 6 bases from V and 2 from J, leaving 7 bases between them. The CDR3 extends over 12 amino acids. Germline values: CDR1 SNHLY, CDR2 FYNNEI. The full variable domain, with the rest looked up from reference TRBV2 and TRBJ1-1, is EPEVTQTPSHQVTQMGQEVILRCVPISNHLYFYWYRQILGQKVEFLVSFYNNEISEKSEIFDDQFSVERPDGSNFTLKIRSTKLEDSAMYFCASSRTNTEAFFGQGTRLTVV.

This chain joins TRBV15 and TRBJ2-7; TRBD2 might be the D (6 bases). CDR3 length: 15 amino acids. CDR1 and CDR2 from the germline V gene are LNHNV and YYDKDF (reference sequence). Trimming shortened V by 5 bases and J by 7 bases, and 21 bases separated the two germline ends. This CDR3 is CATSFSSGGTGEQYF. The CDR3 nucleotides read TGTGCCACCAGCTTTTCTTCCGGCGGGACTGGTGAGCAGTACTTC.

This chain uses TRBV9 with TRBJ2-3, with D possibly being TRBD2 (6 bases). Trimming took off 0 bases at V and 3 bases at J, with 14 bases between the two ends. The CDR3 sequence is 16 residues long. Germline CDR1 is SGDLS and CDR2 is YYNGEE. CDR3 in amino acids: CASSVGWAGRTDTQYF. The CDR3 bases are TGTGCCAGCAGCGTAGGGTGGGCAGGGAGGACAGATACGCAGTATTTT. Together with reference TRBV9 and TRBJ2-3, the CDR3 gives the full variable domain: DSGVTQTPKHLITATGQRVTLRCSPRSGDLSVYWYQQSLDQGLQFLIQYYNGEERAKGNILERFSAQQFPDLHSELNLSSLELGDSALYFCASSVGWAGRTDTQYFGPGTRLTVL.

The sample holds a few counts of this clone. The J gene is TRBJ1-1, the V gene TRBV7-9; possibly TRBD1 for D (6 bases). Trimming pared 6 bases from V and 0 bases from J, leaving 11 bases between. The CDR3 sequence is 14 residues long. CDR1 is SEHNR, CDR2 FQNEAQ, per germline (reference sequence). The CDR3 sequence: CASRGGRVNTEAFF. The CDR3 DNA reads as TGTGCCAGCAGAGGGGGAAGGGTGAACACTGAAGCTTTCTTT.

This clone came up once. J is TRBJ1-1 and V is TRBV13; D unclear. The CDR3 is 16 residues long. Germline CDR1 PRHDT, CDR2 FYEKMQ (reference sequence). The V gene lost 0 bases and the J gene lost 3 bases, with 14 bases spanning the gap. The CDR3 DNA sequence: TGTGCCAGCAGCTTAGGGTCCGGGGATTGGGACACTGAAGCTTTCTTT. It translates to CASSLGSGDWDTEAFF.

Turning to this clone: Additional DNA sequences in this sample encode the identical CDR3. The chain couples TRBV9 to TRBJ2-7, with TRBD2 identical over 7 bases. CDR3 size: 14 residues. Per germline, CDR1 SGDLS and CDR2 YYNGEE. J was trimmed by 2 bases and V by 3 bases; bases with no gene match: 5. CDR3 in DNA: TGTGCCAGCAGCGGTAGCGGGTCGCCCTACGAGCAGTACTTC. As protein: CASSGSGSPYEQYF.

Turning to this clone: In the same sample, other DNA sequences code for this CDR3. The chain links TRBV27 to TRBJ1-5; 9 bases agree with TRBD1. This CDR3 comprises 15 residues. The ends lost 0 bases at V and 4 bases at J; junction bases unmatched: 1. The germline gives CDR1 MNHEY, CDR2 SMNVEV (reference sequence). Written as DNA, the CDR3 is TGTGCCAGCAGTTTATCGGGGACAGGGAATCAGCCCCAGCATTTT. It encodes CASSLSGTGNQPQHF.

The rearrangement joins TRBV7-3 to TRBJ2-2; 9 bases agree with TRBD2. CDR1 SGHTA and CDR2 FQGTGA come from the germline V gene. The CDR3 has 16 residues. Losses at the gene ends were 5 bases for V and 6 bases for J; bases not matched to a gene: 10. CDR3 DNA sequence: TGTGCCAGCAGCACTTTAGCGGGAGCCTCGGCCGGGGAGCTGTTTTTT. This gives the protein CASSTLAGASAGELFF.

The CDR3 DNA reads TGCGCCAGCAGCCAGCGTCGGGCGAACACCGGGGAGCTGTTTTTT. Translation: CASSQRRANTGELFF. V is TRBV4-1 and J is TRBJ2-2, with D unresolved. Looked up from germline, CDR1 is MGHRA and CDR2 is YSYEKL. Trimming left V 3 bases short and J 0 bases short, with 8 bases between. The CDR3 contains 15 residues.

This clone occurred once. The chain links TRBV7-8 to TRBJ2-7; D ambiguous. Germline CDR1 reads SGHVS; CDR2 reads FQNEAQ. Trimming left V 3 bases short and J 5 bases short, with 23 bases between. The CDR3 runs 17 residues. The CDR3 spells CASSFLPSRNPLHEQYF. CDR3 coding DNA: TGTGCCAGCAGCTTCCTCCCATCCAGAAACCCCCTCCACGAGCAGTACTTC.

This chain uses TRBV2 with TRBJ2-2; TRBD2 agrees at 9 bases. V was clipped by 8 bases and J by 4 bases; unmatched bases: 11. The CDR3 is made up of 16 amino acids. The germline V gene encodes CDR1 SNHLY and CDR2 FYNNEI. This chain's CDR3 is CASVPLGGRGTGELFF. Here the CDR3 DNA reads TGTGCCAGCGTACCGTTGGGCGGGAGGGGCACCGGGGAGCTGTTTTTT. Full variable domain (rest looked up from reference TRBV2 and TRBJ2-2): EPEVTQTPSHQVTQMGQEVILRCVPISNHLYFYWYRQILGQKVEFLVSFYNNEISEKSEIFDDQFSVERPDGSNFTLKIRSTKLEDSAMYFCASVPLGGRGTGELFFGEGSRLTVL.

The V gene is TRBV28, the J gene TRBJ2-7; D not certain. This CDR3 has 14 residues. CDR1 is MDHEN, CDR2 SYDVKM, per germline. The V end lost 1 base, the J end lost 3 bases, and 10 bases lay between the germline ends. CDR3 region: CASSLFTERYEQYF. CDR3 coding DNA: TGTGCCAGCAGTTTATTTACGGAGCGCTACGAGCAGTACTTC.

DNA for the CDR3: TGTGCCAGCAGCCCTGGACAGGTTGTTTATGGTGAGCAGTTCTTC. This translates into CASSPGQVVYGEQFF. The chain carries TRBV27 and TRBJ2-1; 7 bases align to TRBD1. The CDR3 is 15 residues long. Trimming removed 6 bases from V and 9 bases from J; junction bases left unmatched: 14. The germline gives CDR1 MNHEY, CDR2 SMNVEV (reference sequence).

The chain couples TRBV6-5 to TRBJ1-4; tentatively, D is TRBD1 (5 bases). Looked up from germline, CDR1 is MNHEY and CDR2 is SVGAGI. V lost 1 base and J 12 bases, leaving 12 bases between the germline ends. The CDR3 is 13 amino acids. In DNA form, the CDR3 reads TGTGCCAGCAGTTACTGGTGGGGGGAGGAACTGTTTTTT. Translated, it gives CASSYWWGEELFF.

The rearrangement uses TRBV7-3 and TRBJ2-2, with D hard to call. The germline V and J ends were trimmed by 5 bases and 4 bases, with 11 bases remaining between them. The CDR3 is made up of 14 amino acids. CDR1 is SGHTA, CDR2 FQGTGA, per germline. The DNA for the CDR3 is TGTGCCAGCAGCCCGACTTGGGGCACCGGGGAGCTGTTTTTT. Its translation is CASSPTWGTGELFF. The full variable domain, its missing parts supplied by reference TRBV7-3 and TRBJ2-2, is GAGVSQTPSNKVTEKGKYVELRCDPISGHTALYWYRQSLGQGPEFLIYFQGTGAADDSGLPNDRFFAVRPEGSVSTLKIQRTERGDSAVYLCASSPTWGTGELFFGEGSRLTVL.

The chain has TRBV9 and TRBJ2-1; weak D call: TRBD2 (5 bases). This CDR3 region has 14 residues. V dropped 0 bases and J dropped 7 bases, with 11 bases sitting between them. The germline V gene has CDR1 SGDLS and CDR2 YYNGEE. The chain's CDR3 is CASSVVGEGNEQFF. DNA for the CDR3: TGTGCCAGCAGCGTAGTGGGAGAAGGTAATGAGCAGTTCTTC.

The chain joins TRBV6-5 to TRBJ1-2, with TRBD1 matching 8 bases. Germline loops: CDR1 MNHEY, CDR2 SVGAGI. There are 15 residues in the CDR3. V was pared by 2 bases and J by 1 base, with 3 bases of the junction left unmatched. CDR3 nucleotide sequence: TGTGCCAGCAGTTACGGGACAGGCCTTAACTATGGCTACACCTTC. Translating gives CASSYGTGLNYGYTF.

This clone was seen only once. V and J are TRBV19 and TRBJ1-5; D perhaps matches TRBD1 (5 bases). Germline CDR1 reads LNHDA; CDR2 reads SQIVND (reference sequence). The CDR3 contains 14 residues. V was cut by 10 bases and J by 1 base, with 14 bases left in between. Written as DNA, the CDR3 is TGTGCCACCCGCGGATGGGGCAGCAATCAGCCCCAGCATTTT. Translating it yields CATRGWGSNQPQHF.